What follows are 21 T cell receptor beta chains derived from one specimen sequenced in a study of T cells in Graves' hyperthyroidism and ophthalmopathy. It was RNA transcripts that yielded the amplified TCR beta CDR3 regions. When the TCR CDR3 underwent first-round RT-PCR, the HTBI primer set was used. Using its own MiXCR run on the multiplex PCR reads, TCRdb lists one record per CDR3 protein. Seen here are about 570,000 distinct CDR3 sequences, roughly 15% observed once, and the top ten hold over 11%. The sequencing input was blood. All receptors derive from a middle-aged woman with Graves' hyperthyroidism.

CDR3 in amino acids: CSVADATGNHYGYTF. The CDR3 DNA reads as TGCAGCGTTGCCGACGCCACAGGGAACCACTATGGCTACACCTTC. The chain employs TRBV29-1 and TRBJ1-2, with D possibly TRBD1 on 6 matching bases. V dropped 4 bases and J dropped 3 bases, with 18 bases sitting between them. The CDR3 covers 15 residues. Germline CDR1 is SQVTM and CDR2 is ANQGSEA. Based on the CDR3 plus reference TRBV29-1 and TRBJ1-2, the full variable domain is SAVISQKPSRDICQRGTSLTIQCQVDSQVTMMFWYRQQPGQSLTLIATANQGSEATYESGFVIDKFPISRPNLTFSTLTVSNMSPEDSSIYLCSVADATGNHYGYTFGSGTRLTVV.

There are many counts of this clonotype. The chain combines TRBV28 with TRBJ2-3, with unresolved D. The CDR3 is 11 residues long. Germline loops: CDR1 MDHEN, CDR2 SYDVKM. V was shortened by 6 bases and J by 5 bases, with 6 bases between the two germline ends. CDR3 amino acids: CASSEIDTQYF. The DNA of the CDR3 is TGTGCCAGCAGCGAGATAGATACGCAGTATTTT. The full variable domain, with the rest looked up from reference TRBV28 and TRBJ2-3, is DVKVTQSSRYLVKRTGEKVFLECVQDMDHENMFWYRQDPGLGLRLIYFSYDVKMKEKGDIPEGYSVSREKKERFSLILESASTNQTSMYLCASSEIDTQYFGPGTRLTVL.

Comment on this clonotype: This may come from a read error, since a much larger clone is one base off. This chain links TRBV2 with TRBJ2-5; no clear D. This CDR3 has 12 amino acids. The germline V gene has CDR1 SNHLY and CDR2 FYNNEI. DNA for the CDR3: TGTGCCAGCAATTCCTACGGAGAGACCCAGCACTTC. This codes for CASNSYGETQHF. Full variable domain (outside the CDR3, taken from reference TRBV2 and TRBJ2-5): EPEVTQTPSHQVTQMGQEVILRCVPISNHLYFYWYRQILGQKVEFLVSFYNNEISEKSEIFDDQFSVERPDGSNFTLKIRSTKLEDSAMYFCASNSYGETQHFGPGTRLLVL.

This clonotype was recorded many times. This chain links TRBV20-1 with TRBJ2-2; 8 bases are a match to TRBD2. Germline CDR1 and CDR2: DFQATT and SNEGSKA (reference sequence). CDR3 length equals 15 residues. Trimming removed 6 bases from V and 7 bases from J; junction bases left unmatched: 13. The CDR3 DNA reads TGCAGTGCCCCCCGGGGGGGAGGGCCTTTCGGGGAGCTGTTTTTT. Translating gives CSAPRGGGPFGELFF.

The table lists this clonotype with a few counts. A junction end diverges from the germline sequence, so it may reflect a read error. The gene calls are TRBV28 and TRBJ1-2; maybe TRBD1 (5 bases). The germline V gene encodes CDR1 MDHEN and CDR2 SYDVKM. This CDR3 has 14 amino acids. CDR3 loop: CASTLGAFNCGYTF. DNA of the CDR3: TGTGCCAGTACTCTTGGGGCTTTTAACTGTGGCTACACCTTC.

Remarks on this clonotype: Possible read error: a much larger clone is one base away. The gene calls are TRBV27 and TRBJ2-7; D might be TRBD1 (6 bases). V lost 5 bases and J 4 bases, leaving 18 bases between the germline ends. The CDR3 extends over 15 amino acids. Looked up from germline, CDR1 is MNHEY and CDR2 is SMNVEV (reference sequence). The CDR3 loop is CASSNSPGEWYEQYF. CDR3 in DNA: TGTGCCAGCAGTAATTCTCCAGGGGAGTGGTACGAGCAGTACTTC.

The genes are TRBV7-9 and TRBJ1-1; the match to TRBD1 covers 9 bases. This CDR3 region has 18 residues. V lost 3 bases to trimming and J lost 6 bases; unmatched junction nucleotides: 17. Germline V gives CDR1 SEHNR, CDR2 FQNEAQ (reference sequence). CDR3 nucleotide sequence: TGTGCCAGCAGCTTCGGCACAGGGGGCGTTCCGGCGTTCGCTGAAGCTTTCTTT. This sequence encodes CASSFGTGGVPAFAEAFF.

The CDR3 sequence is CSARDSKEDTDTQYF. CDR3 DNA sequence: TGCAGTGCTAGAGATTCAAAGGAGGACACAGATACGCAGTATTTT. V gene TRBV20-1 combines with J gene TRBJ2-3, with D possibly matching TRBD2 (5 bases). This CDR3 contains 15 residues. From germline, CDR1 is DFQATT and CDR2 SNEGSKA (reference sequence). Trimming cost V 0 bases and J 2 bases, with 12 bases left between them.

In DNA form, the CDR3 reads TGTGCCAGCGGAAGGACAGCTACGACTTATGGCTACACCTTC. It codes for CASGRTATTYGYTF. J is TRBJ1-2 and V is TRBV6-1; the D gene is possibly TRBD1 (6 bases). From germline, CDR1 is MNHNS and CDR2 SASEGT. The V end was cut by 8 bases, the J end by 5 bases, with 18 bases between. The CDR3 length is 14 residues.

A few counts support this clonotype. V and J are TRBV3-1 and TRBJ2-5; D unresolved. Germline V gives CDR1 LGHDT, CDR2 YNNKEL (reference sequence). V dropped 1 base and J dropped 13 bases, with 13 bases sitting between them. The CDR3 contains 12 residues. The CDR3 protein is CASSQVSGRVYF. The CDR3 DNA reads as TGTGCCAGCAGCCAAGTGTCGGGTAGGGTGTACTTC.

The chain has TRBV7-9 and TRBJ2-7; TRBD2 might be the D (6 bases). With 2 bases removed from V and 2 bases from J, the gap between germline ends came to 16 bases. Germline CDR1 reads SEHNR; CDR2 reads FQNEAQ (reference sequence). The CDR3 has 16 amino acids. CDR3 sequence reads: CASSLLGEVRTYEQYF. CDR3 nucleotide sequence: TGTGCCAGCAGCTTATTAGGGGAGGTCCGAACCTACGAGCAGTACTTC.

This clonotype showed up many times. V gene TRBV7-8 combines with J gene TRBJ2-1; TRBD2 aligns across 12 bases. CDR1 SGHVS and CDR2 FQNEAQ come from the germline V gene. The CDR3 spans 17 residues. The V gene end was trimmed by 4 bases and the J gene end by 7 bases; junction bases not matched to a gene: 11. CDR3 nucleotide sequence: TGTGCCAGCAGCTCCCCTCTAGCGGGAGGGCCGGGAAATGAGCAGTTCTTC. Its protein product is CASSSPLAGGPGNEQFF.

The sample holds many counts of this clonotype. This chain links TRBV30 with TRBJ1-4, with a weak D call TRBD1 (6 bases). The V gene lost 2 bases and the J gene lost 8 bases, with 15 bases spanning the gap. From germline, CDR1 is GTSNPN and CDR2 SVGIG (reference sequence). There are 14 residues in the CDR3. The CDR3 coding sequence is TGTGCCTGGAGTCGTACGACCGGGACAGAAAAACTGTTTTTT. It specifies CAWSRTTGTEKLFF.

Ten or more counts support this clonotype. This chain uses TRBV28 with TRBJ1-2; 8 nucleotides line up with TRBD1. The CDR3 loop spans 16 amino acids. V shed 4 bases, J shed 7 bases, and the junction held 14 bases outside the gene matches. Germline loops: CDR1 MDHEN, CDR2 SYDVKM. CDR3 in amino acids: CASSSYPTGAVSGYTF. The CDR3 DNA reads as TGTGCCAGCAGTTCCTACCCGACAGGGGCGGTGAGTGGCTACACCTTC.

This clonotype was picked up many times. The V gene is TRBV20-1, the J gene TRBJ2-2; TRBD2 is a possible D gene (6 bases). V lost 6 bases, J lost 3 bases, and 14 bases lay in between. The CDR3 spans 14 residues. Germline values: CDR1 DFQATT, CDR2 SNEGSKA (reference sequence). CDR3 in DNA: TGCAGTGCGGCGGGGCTACTTTACACCGGGGAGCTGTTTTTT. It is translated as CSAAGLLYTGELFF.

This clonotype has ten or more counts. The chain employs TRBV28 and TRBJ1-5, with D possibly TRBD1 on 5 matching bases. Germline V gene lookup returns CDR1 MDHEN and CDR2 SYDVKM. Trimming shortened V by 6 bases and J by 2 bases, and 17 bases separated the two germline ends. The CDR3 sequence is 16 residues long. CDR3: CASSPPEGRGNQPQHF. CDR3 nucleotides: TGTGCCAGCAGCCCTCCGGAAGGCAGGGGCAATCAGCCCCAGCATTTT.

This clonotype was found many times. The chain is built from TRBV27 and TRBJ1-2; no reliable D call. Germline V gives CDR1 MNHEY, CDR2 SMNVEV (reference sequence). The CDR3 is 13 amino acids. With 6 bases removed from V and 4 bases from J, the gap between germline ends came to 12 bases. In DNA form, the CDR3 reads TGTGCCAGCAGGTCGGACGGTCTCTATGGCTACACCTTC. Translation: CASRSDGLYGYTF.

The chain combines TRBV19 with TRBJ2-6; D is possibly TRBD2 (5 bases). Germline V gene sequence: CDR1 LNHDA, CDR2 SQIVND (reference sequence). This CDR3 spans 15 amino acids. V lost 3 bases, J lost 3 bases, and 9 bases lay in between. In nucleotides, the CDR3 is TGTGCCAGTAGTATGAGGGTAGATGGGGCCAACGTCCTGACTTTC. Encoded protein: CASSMRVDGANVLTF.

This clonotype was detected ten times or more. The rearrangement joins TRBV5-1 to TRBJ2-1, with TRBD2 matching over 10 bases. Germline-derived CDR1 and CDR2 are SGHRS and YFSETQ. Trimming took 4 bases from V and 3 from J; bases not matched to a gene: 4. The CDR3 contains 15 residues. For the CDR3, the DNA is TGCGCCAGCAGCGCTAGCGGGAGTAGCTACAATGAGCAGTTCTTC. Its protein is CASSASGSSYNEQFF.

Turning to this clonotype: This may be a read error: a much more frequent sequence differs by one nucleotide. The chain is built from TRBV5-1 and TRBJ2-2; 7 positions match TRBD2. Germline trimming cut 5 bases from V and 3 bases from J; bases unmatched to any gene: 7. The CDR3 sequence is 15 residues long. The V gene's germline CDR1 is SGHRS and CDR2 YFSETQ. DNA for the CDR3: TGCGCCAGCAGAGGCGGGAGCGCGGACACCGGGGAGCTGTTTTTT. Residues: CASRGGSADTGELFF.

This clonotype has at least ten counts. This may come from a read error, since a much larger clone is one base off. The DNA of the CDR3 is TGTGCCAGCAGCCCCCCTAGCGGGAGCACAGATACGCAGTATTTT. Amino acid sequence: CASSPPSGSTDTQYF. The chain is built from TRBV27 and TRBJ2-3, with 8 bases that match TRBD2. The CDR3 loop spans 15 amino acids. CDR1 and CDR2 from the germline V gene are MNHEY and SMNVEV (reference sequence). Unmatched junction bases numbered 5, after V lost 6 bases and J lost 0 bases.